The 4 T cell receptor beta chains reported below all come from one sample, sequenced in a study of blood T cell repertoires in COVID-19 (dated by TCRdb to the early 2020s). Receptors were amplified or captured by the immunoSEQ multiplex PCR assay. TCRdb mirrors the immuneACCESS table, restricted to in-frame sequences. Some clones are absent from its copies; in checked studies, under half trace to an unresolved V gene, and the reason for the others is unknown. The sample has 200,000 to 250,000 clones on record, roughly 88% of them singletons. The biggest ten clones account for 1.5% of the sample. The sample comprised peripheral blood. Every receptor here comes from a man between 18 and 35 years old with active or convalescent COVID-19.

As for this clone: At the DNA level, this CDR3 is encoded by other sequences in the same sample as well. The chain uses TRBV5-1 and TRBJ1-1; D is possibly TRBD1 (6 bases). V was cut by 4 bases and J by 4 bases, with 8 bases left in between. CDR3 length: 12 amino acids. Germline V gene sequence: CDR1 SGHRS, CDR2 YFSETQ. CDR3 in amino acids: CASSLRGTEAFF. As DNA, the CDR3 is TGCGCCAGCAGCCTCAGGGGCACTGAAGCTTTCTTT.

The chain employs TRBV19 and TRBJ1-4; maybe TRBD1 (5 bases). Germline CDR1 reads LNHDA; CDR2 reads SQIVND (reference sequence). The V end lost 3 bases, the J end lost 1 base, and 15 bases lay between the germline ends. This CDR3 region has 17 residues. The CDR3 region is CASSMGFRVGTNEKLFF. The CDR3 DNA is TGTGCCAGTAGTATGGGCTTCAGGGTCGGAACTAATGAAAAACTGTTTTTT. Full variable domain (rest looked up from reference TRBV19 and TRBJ1-4): DGGITQSPKYLFRKEGQNVTLSCEQNLNHDAMYWYRQDPGQGLRLIYYSQIVNDFQKGDIAEGYSVSREKKESFPLTVTSAQKNPTAFYLCASSMGFRVGTNEKLFFGSGTQLSVL.

The CDR3 bases are TGTGCCAGTAGTCCAGGAAGAACCACAAGAGAGACCCAGTACTTC. Translating it yields CASSPGRTTRETQYF. The rearrangement links TRBV19 to TRBJ2-5; D unclear. V dropped 5 bases and J dropped 4 bases, with 17 bases sitting between them. Germline assignment: CDR1 LNHDA and CDR2 SQIVND (reference sequence). The CDR3 consists of 15 residues. The full variable domain, rest sourced from reference TRBV19 and TRBJ2-5, is DGGITQSPKYLFRKEGQNVTLSCEQNLNHDAMYWYRQDPGQGLRLIYYSQIVNDFQKGDIAEGYSVSREKKESFPLTVTSAQKNPTAFYLCASSPGRTTRETQYFGPGTRLLVL.

V is TRBV6-5 and J is TRBJ2-1; 11 nucleotides match TRBD2. The V segment lost 8 bases and the J segment 5 bases; nucleotides outside the gene matches: 8. From germline, CDR1 is MNHEY and CDR2 SVGAGI. The CDR3 is 15 residues long. In DNA, the CDR3 is TGTGCCAGCTCGCCCGGGACTAGCGGACACAATGAGCAGTTCTTC. This sequence encodes CASSPGTSGHNEQFF.